This is a list of T cell receptor beta chains from one sample in a study of identifying expanded T cells in peripheral blood. The assay was immunoSEQ multiplex PCR, and TCRdb's table has in-frame clones only and misses some. Of around 130,000 clones in the sample, 75% to 90% were seen once. The sequenced material came from blood. The receptors shown here come from a person aged 18 to 75 in good health. CDR3s include the opening cysteine and the closing phenylalanine or tryptophan. Fields, in order: clone size, D gene, V gene, J gene, CDR3 DNA, CDR3 protein. D genes are given only for firm matches. Clone size, where shown, is once, few, many, or a class for clones that have expanded.

once	-	TRBV27	TRBJ1-2	TGTGCCACCCACGGCGAGGGGGGCGCAAGACAATATGGCTACACCTTC	CATHGEGGARQYGYTF
once	-	TRBV19	TRBJ1-1	TGTGCCAGTAGTATACCTTTCGGACAGCCCACTGAAGCTTTCTTT	CASSIPFGQPTEAFF
-	TRBD1	TRBV28	TRBJ1-3	TGTGCCACGGGGACAGGGTATTACTCTGGAAACACCATATATTTT	CATGTGYYSGNTIYF
-	-	TRBV2	TRBJ2-1	TGTGCCAGCAGTGAACTAGTTAGGGGTTTAAATGAGCAGTTCTTC	CASSELVRGLNEQFF
few	-	TRBV27	TRBJ2-2	TGTGCCAGCAGTTCGAACACCGGGGAGCTGTTTTTT	CASSSNTGELFF
-	-	TRBV6-5	TRBJ2-3	TGTGCCAGCAGGGGACGGTGGGGAGATACGCAGTATTTT	CASRGRWGDTQYF
-	TRBD1	TRBV2	TRBJ1-1	TGTGCCAGCAGAAGCGACAGGGGAAACACTGAAGCTTTCTTT	CASRSDRGNTEAFF
few	-	TRBV10-3	TRBJ1-5	TGTGCCATCAGTGACGGCGCCCAGCAACAGCCCCAGCATTTT	CAISDGAQQQPQHF
once	-	TRBV5-1	TRBJ1-4	TGCGCCAGCAGCGAACAGGGTTGGGAAAATGAAAAACTGTTTTTT	CASSEQGWENEKLFF
-	TRBD2	TRBV13	TRBJ2-2	TGTGCCAGCAGGCGGACTAGCGGAATCGTAGGGGAGCTGTTTTTT	CASRRTSGIVGELFF
-	-	TRBV7-2	TRBJ1-5	TGTGCCAGCAGCCCCGACTCCTATCAGCCCCAGCATTTT	CASSPDSYQPQHF
-	-	TRBV10-3	TRBJ2-7	TGTGCCATCAGTGCGCAGATCTCCTACGAGCAGTACTTC	CAISAQISYEQYF
-	-	TRBV25-1	TRBJ2-7	TGTGCCAGCAGTGAAGAGGACTCCTACGAGCAGTACTTC	CASSEEDSYEQYF
once	-	TRBV6-6	TRBJ1-4	TGTGCCAGCAGTTACATTGGGGGCTCTAATGAAAAACTGTTTTTT	CASSYIGGSNEKLFF
-	-	TRBV4-2	TRBJ1-4	TGTGCCAGCAGCCGTGTGACGACGGGGGTCGGTGAAAAACTGTTTTTT	CASSRVTTGVGEKLFF
-	TRBD1	TRBV27	TRBJ1-5	TGTGCCACCCGGACAGGGGACAATCAGCCCCAGCATTTT	CATRTGDNQPQHF
once	-	TRBV6-5	TRBJ2-7	TGTGCCAGCAGTTACTCGAGATCACCGGGAAGTTACGAGCAGTACTTC	CASSYSRSPGSYEQYF
many	-	TRBV30	TRBJ1-6	TGTGCCTGGAGTCGGGACGGAGTTAATTCACCCCTCCACTTT	CAWSRDGVNSPLHF
-	-	TRBV14	TRBJ2-7	TGTGCCAGCAGCCAAGATCGAGGGAGCGAGCAGTACTTC	CASSQDRGSEQYF
once	-	TRBV2	TRBJ2-7	TGTGCCAGCAGCTACCAGGGGGGCAGCTCCTACGAGCAGTACTTC	CASSYQGGSSYEQYF
-	-	TRBV7-9	TRBJ2-7	TGTGCCAGCAGCTTATCCACCAACTCCTACGAGCAGTACTTC	CASSLSTNSYEQYF
-	-	TRBV9	TRBJ2-1	TGTGCCAGCAGCGTAGAGGACAGCGAGCAGTTCTTC	CASSVEDSEQFF
-	-	TRBV7-6	TRBJ2-7	TGTGCCAGCAACTCCCCGGGAGTGGGGGGCGAGCAGTACTTC	CASNSPGVGGEQYF
-	-	TRBV7-9	TRBJ1-3	TGTGCCAGCAAGGAACTCTCTGGAAACACCATATATTTT	CASKELSGNTIYF
once	TRBD2	TRBV5-1	TRBJ2-7	TGCGCCAGCAGCCGCATCTCCGGGACTAGCGTAACCTACGAGCAGTACTTC	CASSRISGTSVTYEQYF
-	-	TRBV28	TRBJ2-6	TGTGCCAGCAGTGAAAATGTGACACAAAGTCGGGCCAACGTCCTGACTTTC	CASSENVTQSRANVLTF
once	-	TRBV7-2	TRBJ2-4	TGTGCCAGCAGCTTAGTTACCACCGTAATGTACTTC	CASSLVTTVMYF
-	TRBD1	TRBV5-1	TRBJ1-1	TGCGCCAGCAGCTTGGACAGGGGGTCGCGAGCTTTCTTT	CASSLDRGSRAFF
-	-	TRBV14	TRBJ1-2	TGTGCCAGCAGCCGACAGGTTGGTGGCTACACCTTC	CASSRQVGGYTF
once	TRBD1	TRBV19	TRBJ1-5	TGTGCCAGTAGCCCTAGGGCAGGGGGCTTGTATCAGCCCCAGCATTTT	CASSPRAGGLYQPQHF
-	TRBD1	TRBV28	TRBJ1-2	TGTGCCAGCAGTACAGGGGAACTAGGGGGCTACACCTTC	CASSTGELGGYTF
-	-	TRBV5-8	TRBJ2-7	TGTGCCAGCAGCGTCTACAAGAAGACCTACGAGCAGTACTTC	CASSVYKKTYEQYF
once	TRBD2	TRBV9	TRBJ2-7	TGTGCCAGCAGCGACGGGACTAGATACGAGCAGTACTTC	CASSDGTRYEQYF
-	-	TRBV6-5	TRBJ1-2	TGTGCCACCATCCGACGGAACTATGGCTACACCTTC	CATIRRNYGYTF
once	TRBD1	TRBV10-3	TRBJ2-7	TGTGCCATCAGAGACAGGGACTCCTACGAGCAGTACTTC	CAIRDRDSYEQYF
-	-	TRBV19	TRBJ2-7	TGTGCCAGTAGTATTGGGGGGGCCGGCATCTACGAGCAGTACTTC	CASSIGGAGIYEQYF
-	-	TRBV7-2	TRBJ2-7	TGTGCCAGCAGCCTAGAACTAAGCGAGCAGTACTTC	CASSLELSEQYF
-	-	TRBV5-4	TRBJ2-6	TGTGCCAGCAGCCCAACTAGTGGGTCGCACTCTGGGGCCAACGTCCTGACTTTC	CASSPTSGSHSGANVLTF
-	-	TRBV7-3	TRBJ1-3	TGTGCCAGCAGCTTAGGGGACACCCTCTCGGGAAACACCATATATTTT	CASSLGDTLSGNTIYF
-	TRBD1	TRBV28	TRBJ1-3	TGTGCCAGCAGTTCCGCGGGACAGCCCAACTCTGGAAACACCATATATTTT	CASSSAGQPNSGNTIYF
-	TRBD2	TRBV2	TRBJ2-1	TGTGCCAGCAAGGCTAGCGGATACAATGAGCAGTTCTTC	CASKASGYNEQFF
-	-	TRBV6-1	TRBJ1-2	TGTGCCAGCAGTGCTGACCGCCTCTATGGCTACACCTTC	CASSADRLYGYTF
-	-	TRBV28	TRBJ2-7	TGTGCCAGCAGTTTGAGCTCCTACGAGCAGTACTTC	CASSLSSYEQYF
-	-	TRBV6-5	TRBJ2-3	TGTGCCAGCAGGACAGAGACAGATACGCAGTATTTT	CASRTETDTQYF
few	-	TRBV7-9	TRBJ1-4	TGTGCCAGCAGCTTACTCGGAAAGGAAAAACTGTTTTTT	CASSLLGKEKLFF
-	-	TRBV2	TRBJ2-7	TGTGCCAGCAGCTATACAGGGATCTACGAGCAGTACTTC	CASSYTGIYEQYF
-	-	TRBV19	TRBJ2-2	TGTGCCAGTAATTTACAGATCACCGGGGAGCTGTTTTTT	CASNLQITGELFF
-	TRBD1	TRBV28	TRBJ1-2	TGTGCCAGCAGTACCGGGACAGCCTATGGCTACACCTTC	CASSTGTAYGYTF
-	-	TRBV6-5	TRBJ1-5	TGTGCCAGCAGGACCGACTACAATCAGCCCCAGCATTTT	CASRTDYNQPQHF
-	-	TRBV6-6	TRBJ1-1	TGTGCCAGCAGCCTCGGGGTTTCGGGCACTGAAGCTTTCTTT	CASSLGVSGTEAFF
-	-	TRBV7-2	TRBJ1-2	TGTGCCAGCAGCTTCGACAGATATGGCTACACCTTC	CASSFDRYGYTF
-	TRBD2	TRBV27	TRBJ2-1	TGTGCCAGCAGTTTCTCCCGACTAGCGGGAGAGCAGTTCTTC	CASSFSRLAGEQFF
-	-	TRBV2	TRBJ2-7	TGTGCCAGCAGGGACAGCCTGAGCTCCTACGAGCAGTACTTC	CASRDSLSSYEQYF
-	TRBD1	TRBV18	TRBJ1-4	TGTGCCAGCTCATCCACAGGGGGTCCAACTAATGAAAAACTGTTTTTT	CASSSTGGPTNEKLFF
once	TRBD2	TRBV7-9	TRBJ2-7	TGTGCCAGCAGCGGTCTAGCGGGGGGTACCTACGAGCAGTACTTC	CASSGLAGGTYEQYF